The entry that follows covers one T cell receptor (beta chain) sequence. This clonotype has a handful of counts. Its recognized antigen is unknown. No much larger clone exists at a distance of one base, and base qualities are not known. Library generation was performed with RACE. The reads were generated on a NextSeq 500. Library preparation attached unique molecular identifiers to individual cDNA molecules for quantitative, reproducible TCR counting. From each blood RNA sample, both TCR alpha and TCR beta chains were sequenced. In the original analysis: The median number of TCRs per sample was over 95,000, ranging from roughly 20,000 to 700,000. The Decombinator software suite was used to annotate V, J and CDR3 in the TCR reads. Every sample was subsampled to the same number of TCRs (28,000) for the PS versus PT1 abundance plots. Expanded TCRs were defined as absent before sensitization and observed at least eight times at the 2-week time point. Starting from the raw public reads, TCRdb applied fastp trimming at Q25, assembled clones with MiXCR and retained in-frame beta chains. Each CDR3 protein gets just one entry, which takes the most common genes and DNA from the rows behind it. The V and J calls shown here were made by TCRdb, not taken from the authors' results. Across this sample there are 340,000 or so distinct CDR3 sequences, with around 7% seen only once. Together, the top ten hold around 8.2% of the sample.

At the junction V is shortened by 0 bases and J by 6 bases; bases outside the gene matches: 12. The CDR1 and CDR2 encoded by the germline V gene (reference sequence) are DFQATT and SNEGSKA. Including the terminal cysteine and phenylalanine, the CDR3 comprises 16 residues. The retained sequence is limited to the CDR3, 48 bases, with the frame set at the first base. The entry originates in a study of human T cells and chemical hapten exposure (dated by TCRdb to the early 2020s). A note on the overall study: For sensitization, 2% DPC in acetone was applied to a roughly 2 cm by roughly 2 cm area of upper inner arm skin. The patient cohort, mostly female, included alopecia areata with under or over 50% scalp involvement, alopecia totalis and alopecia universalis. Blood was sampled from patients pre-sensitization (week 0) and at 2, 6 and about 24 weeks after DPC sensitization. Libraries were pooled for sequencing, and per-sample TCR yields varied mainly because of small differences in library volumes within the pool. Blood for TCR sequencing was provided by twenty-nine alopecia patients at one to four time points (pre-sensitization, 2, 6 and 24 weeks). Patch tests used Finn chambers with 0.01% DPC on the upper back, scored after 6 days by International Contact Dermatitis Research Group standards. Throughout the approximately 22-week study period, patients were also given weekly therapeutic DPC doses on the scalp. Peripheral blood TCR repertoire changes were tracked in vivo in alopecia patients during primary and secondary sensitization to the hapten diphenylcyclopropenone (DPC). What the authors observed across the whole study: Expanded TCRs formed significantly more large CDR3 similarity clusters than pre-sensitization or healthy control sets, consistent with antigen-driven responses. DPC sensitization did not change the number of TCRs with a frequency above 1 in 1000, and there was no evidence of changes in global repertoire structure. All patients had alopecia, a presumed autoimmune disease, so their immune response might differ from that of healthy individuals. A positive correlation was found between the number of PT1 expanded TCRs and patch test score, with significance reached at thresholds 8, 16 and 32 but not 4. Repeated subsampling changed both the strength of the expansion versus patch-test correlation and the threshold at which that correlation became significant.

The sample's time point label, decoded: patch test 1, 2 weeks after DPC sensitization. The treatment or condition label corresponds to: therapeutic diphenylcyclopropenone sensitization with weekly scalp DPC. At each patch-test visit, blood was drawn before the patch test was applied. Eligible patients were aged 18 to 70, diagnosed with alopecia, deemed suitable for DPC therapy, and excluded if pregnant. Total RNA was isolated from unfractionated whole blood collected in Tempus Blood RNA tubes. The receptor was isolated from a woman between 18 and 29 years old with alopecia areata. Some clones in this sample may be carry-over from other donors' samples. The sequence links TRBV20-1 to TRBJ1-1, with 8 bases matching TRBD1. Sequenced here: whole blood, sampled in connection with sensitization to the hapten diphenylcyclopropenone (DPC). CDR3 sequence: CSARDPPRGLFAEAFF. The sequenced DNA: TGCAGTGCTAGAGATCCCCCCAGGGGGCTCTTTGCTGAAGCTTTCTTT.